Listed here are 9 T cell receptor beta chains from one sample, sequenced in a study of shared clonotypes between healthy human individuals. Sequencing used immunoSEQ multiplex PCR; TCRdb keeps in-frame clones, though not all of them. The sample lists about 1.1 million clones; approximately 78% were seen once. Sequencing used memory CD4+ T cells from PBMCs. Subset denoted: CD45RA-negative fraction. These receptors were taken from a man between 18 and 29 years old in good health. Some clones in this sample may be carry-over from other donors' samples.

The J gene is TRBJ1-2, the V gene TRBV29-1, with 10 positions matching TRBD1. This CDR3 spans 17 amino acids. The junction had 17 bases not matched to a gene; V was cut back by 4 bases and J by 6 bases. Germline loops: CDR1 SQVTM, CDR2 ANQGSEA. The CDR3 here is CSVGGRQGASWSDGYTF. DNA for the CDR3: TGCAGCGTTGGGGGGAGACAGGGGGCTTCCTGGTCCGATGGCTACACCTTC.

The chain links TRBV9 to TRBJ2-7; D is uncertain. Germline V lookup: CDR1 SGDLS, CDR2 YYNGEE. V was trimmed by 0 bases and J by 7 bases, leaving 11 bases between them. The CDR3 is made up of 13 amino acids. CDR3 region: CASSVGVGREQYF. CDR3 nucleotides: TGTGCCAGCAGCGTAGGGGTGGGTAGAGAGCAGTACTTC.

This clone has only a few counts. CDR3 sequence reads: CASSSTSGEQYF. DNA of the CDR3: TGTGCCAGCAGTTCAACTAGCGGAGAGCAGTACTTC. The chain joins TRBV28 to TRBJ2-7; TRBD2 matches 8 bases. CDR1 MDHEN and CDR2 SYDVKM come from the germline V gene. The CDR3 spans 12 residues. Trimming took 4 bases from V and 7 from J; bases not matched to a gene: 3.

V gene TRBV7-9 combines with J gene TRBJ2-5, with a tentative D call TRBD1 (5 bases). The CDR3 is made up of 12 amino acids. Trimming took off 5 bases at V and 2 bases at J, with 6 bases between the two ends. The germline V gene has CDR1 SEHNR and CDR2 FQNEAQ (reference sequence). CDR3 region: CASSRQQETQYF. The CDR3 nucleotides read TGTGCCAGCAGCCGACAGCAAGAGACCCAGTACTTC.

This clone has a handful of counts. The chain has TRBV9 and TRBJ2-2; 8 nucleotides line up with TRBD1. Germline loops: CDR1 SGDLS, CDR2 YYNGEE. V was pared by 4 bases and J by 5 bases, with 10 bases of the junction left unmatched. CDR3 size: 16 residues. CDR3: CASSPRGQGTTGELFF. For the CDR3, the DNA is TGTGCCAGCAGCCCCCGCGGACAGGGAACAACCGGGGAGCTGTTTTTT.

The rearrangement joins TRBV7-2 to TRBJ2-5; D is ambiguous. Trimming cost V 6 bases and J 3 bases, with 8 bases left between them. The CDR3 has 12 residues. From germline, CDR1 is SGHTA and CDR2 FQGNSA. Written as DNA, the CDR3 is TGTGCCAGCAGGCGGAAGGAAGAGACCCAGTACTTC. Protein: CASRRKEETQYF.

CDR3 loop: CASSPGLAGVETQYF. CDR3 nucleotide sequence: TGTGCCAGTAGTCCGGGACTAGCGGGAGTAGAGACCCAGTACTTC. This chain connects TRBV19 to TRBJ2-5; 14 bases are shared with TRBD2. Trimming removed 5 bases from V and 4 bases from J; junction bases left unmatched: 3. From germline, CDR1 is LNHDA and CDR2 SQIVND (reference sequence). CDR3 length: 15 residues.

The chain couples TRBV5-4 to TRBJ2-2; 11 bases map to TRBD2. The CDR3 runs 16 residues. CDR1 SGHNT and CDR2 YYREEE come from the germline V gene (reference sequence). The V and J ends lost 3 bases and 8 bases, in that order; junction bases with no gene match: 9. The CDR3 region has the DNA TGTGCCAGCAGCTCCAGAAGGACTAGCGGGCTGGGGGAGCTGTTTTTT. Translating it yields CASSSRRTSGLGELFF.

Regarding this clone: Other DNA sequences in the sample encode the same CDR3. The chain has TRBV9 and TRBJ2-1; D might be TRBD2 (6 bases). V lost 3 bases, J lost 0 bases, and 10 bases lay in between. The CDR3 totals 15 residues. CDR1 SGDLS and CDR2 YYNGEE come from the germline V gene. CDR3 in amino acids: CASSALANSYNEQFF. The CDR3 DNA reads as TGTGCCAGCAGCGCCCTAGCGAACTCCTACAATGAGCAGTTCTTC.